This entry concerns a single TCR beta chain. The data are from a study of sequential checkpoint blockade in melanoma. TCRdb's copy holds only in-frame clones and misses some; the assay was immunoSEQ multiplex PCR. Counted here are approximately 28,000 clones, around 80% occurring once; the ten biggest clones make up roughly a sixth. The germline CDR1 and CDR2 sequences are MNHNY and SVGAGI (reference sequence). This CDR3 contains 13 residues. The V segment lost 8 bases and the J segment 9 bases; nucleotides outside the gene matches: 3. The treatment: randomized to nivolumab then ipilimumab (arm A) or the reverse (arm B).

This chain joins TRBV6-6 and TRBJ2-1; 14 nucleotides match TRBD2. The sample in question was CD8+ T cells sorted from blood (inferred from file names), obtained from a patient given nivolumab and ipilimumab in sequence. This sequence originates from a human donor with melanoma. The CDR3 is CASLGLAGGEQFF. The CDR3 nucleotides read TGTGCCAGCCTTGGACTAGCGGGGGGTGAGCAGTTCTTC.